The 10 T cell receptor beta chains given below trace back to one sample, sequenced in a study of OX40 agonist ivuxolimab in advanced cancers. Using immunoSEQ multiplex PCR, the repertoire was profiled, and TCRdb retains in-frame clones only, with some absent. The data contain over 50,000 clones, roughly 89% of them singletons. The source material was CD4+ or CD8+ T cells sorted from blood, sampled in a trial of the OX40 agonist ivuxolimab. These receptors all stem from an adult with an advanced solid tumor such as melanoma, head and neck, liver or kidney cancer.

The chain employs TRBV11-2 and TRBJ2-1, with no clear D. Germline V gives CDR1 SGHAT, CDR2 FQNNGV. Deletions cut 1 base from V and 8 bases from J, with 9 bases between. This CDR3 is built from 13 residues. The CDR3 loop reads CASSLGSVDEQFF. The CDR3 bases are TGTGCCAGCAGCTTAGGTTCAGTAGATGAGCAGTTCTTC. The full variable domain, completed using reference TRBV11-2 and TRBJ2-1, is EAGVAQSPRYKIIEKRQSVAFWCNPISGHATLYWYQQILGQGPKLLIQFQNNGVVDDSQLPKDRFSAERLKGVDSTLKIQPAKLEDSAVYLCASSLGSVDEQFFGPGTRLTVL.

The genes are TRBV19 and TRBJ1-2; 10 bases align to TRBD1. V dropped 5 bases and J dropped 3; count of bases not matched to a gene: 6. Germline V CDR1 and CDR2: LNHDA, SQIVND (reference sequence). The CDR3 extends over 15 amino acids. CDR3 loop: CASSSTGTGDYGYTF. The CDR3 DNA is TGTGCCAGTAGTTCTACGGGGACAGGGGACTATGGCTACACCTTC. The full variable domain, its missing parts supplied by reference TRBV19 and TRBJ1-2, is DGGITQSPKYLFRKEGQNVTLSCEQNLNHDAMYWYRQDPGQGLRLIYYSQIVNDFQKGDIAEGYSVSREKKESFPLTVTSAQKNPTAFYLCASSSTGTGDYGYTFGSGTRLTVV.

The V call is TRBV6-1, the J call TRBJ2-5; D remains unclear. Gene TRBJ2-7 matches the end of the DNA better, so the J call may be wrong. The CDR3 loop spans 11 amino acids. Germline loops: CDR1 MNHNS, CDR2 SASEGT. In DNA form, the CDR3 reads TGTGCCAGCAGGGCTAGCTACGAGCAGTACTTC. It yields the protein CASRASYEQYF.

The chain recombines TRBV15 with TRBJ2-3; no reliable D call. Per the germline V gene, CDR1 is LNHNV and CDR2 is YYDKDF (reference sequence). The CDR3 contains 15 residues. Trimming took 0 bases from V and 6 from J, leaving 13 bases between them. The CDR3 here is CATSRDKGLGDTQYF. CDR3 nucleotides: TGTGCCACCAGCAGAGATAAAGGGCTCGGGGATACGCAGTATTTT.

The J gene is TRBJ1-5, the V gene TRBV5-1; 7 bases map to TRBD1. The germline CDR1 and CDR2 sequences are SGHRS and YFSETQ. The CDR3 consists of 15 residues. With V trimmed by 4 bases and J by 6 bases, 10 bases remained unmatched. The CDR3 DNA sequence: TGCGCCAGCAGCGTAACAGGGGAGGCTCGTCAGCCCCAGCATTTT. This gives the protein CASSVTGEARQPQHF.

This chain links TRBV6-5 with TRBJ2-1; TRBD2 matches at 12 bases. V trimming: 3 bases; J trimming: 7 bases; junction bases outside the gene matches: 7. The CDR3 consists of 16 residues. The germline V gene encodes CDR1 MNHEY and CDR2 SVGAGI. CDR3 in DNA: TGTGCCAGCAGTTATCAGGCTAGCGGGAGGGGTAATGAGCAGTTCTTC. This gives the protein CASSYQASGRGNEQFF.

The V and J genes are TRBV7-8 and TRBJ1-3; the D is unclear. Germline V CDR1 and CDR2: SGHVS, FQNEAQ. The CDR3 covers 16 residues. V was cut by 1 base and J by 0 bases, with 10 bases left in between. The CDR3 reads CASSLGLRSSGNTIYF. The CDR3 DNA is TGTGCCAGCAGCTTAGGACTCCGGAGCTCTGGAAACACCATATATTTT.

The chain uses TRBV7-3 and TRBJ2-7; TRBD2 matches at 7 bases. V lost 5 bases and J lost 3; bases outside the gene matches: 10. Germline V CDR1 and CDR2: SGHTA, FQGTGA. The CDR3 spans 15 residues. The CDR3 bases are TGTGCCAGCAGCCCGAACGGTGGGGGGGTCTACGAGCAGTACTTC. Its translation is CASSPNGGGVYEQYF.

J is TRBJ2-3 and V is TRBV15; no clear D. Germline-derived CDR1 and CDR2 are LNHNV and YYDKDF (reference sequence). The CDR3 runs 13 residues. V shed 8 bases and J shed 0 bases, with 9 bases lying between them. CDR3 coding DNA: TGTGCCACCGCGATAAAAAGCACAGATACGCAGTATTTT. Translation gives CATAIKSTDTQYF.

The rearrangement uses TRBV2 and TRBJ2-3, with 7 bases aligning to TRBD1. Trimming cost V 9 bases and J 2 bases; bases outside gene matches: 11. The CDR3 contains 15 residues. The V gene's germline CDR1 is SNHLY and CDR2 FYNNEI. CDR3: CARPLGDSTTDTQYF. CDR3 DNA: TGTGCCAGGCCCTTAGGGGACAGTACCACAGATACGCAGTATTTT.